A single sample gave rise to the 24 T cell receptor beta chains below, sequenced in a study of T cell repertoires in cytomegalovirus infection. TCRdb processed the reads anew with MiXCR; each CDR3 protein has one entry. The sample consists of 28,000 or so distinct CDR3 sequences, 15% to 20% of them appearing once. What these receptors recognize is not known. The sequenced sample was CD8+ T cells from cultured PBMCs, obtained from culture after CMV antigen stimulation. Every receptor here comes from a human donor in good health (CMV status not recorded). Some clones in this sample may be carry-over from other donors' samples.

V is TRBV6-2 or TRBV6-3 and J is TRBJ2-7; D is ambiguous. This CDR3 has 14 residues. Trimming stripped 2 bases from V and 0 bases from J, with 8 bases between. Germline CDR1 is MNHEY and CDR2 is SVGEGT. The CDR3 loop reads CASSYPRASYEQYF. CDR3 nucleotide sequence: TGTGCCAGCAGTTACCCACGGGCCTCCTACGAGCAGTACTTC.

This clonotype was counted only a few times. The chain carries TRBV7-2 and TRBJ2-7; D is undetermined. With 5 bases removed from V and 5 bases from J, the gap between germline ends came to 13 bases. CDR3 length: 13 residues. The germline V gene has CDR1 SGHTA and CDR2 FQGNSA. CDR3 amino acids: CASSKFLGHEQYF. The CDR3 DNA reads as TGTGCCAGCAGCAAATTTCTAGGGCACGAGCAGTACTTC.

This clonotype has just a few counts. This rearrangement joins TRBV20-1 to TRBJ2-1; D could derive from TRBD1 or TRBD2 (5 bases each). Deletions cut 4 bases from V and 2 bases from J, with 12 bases between. This CDR3 is built from 14 residues. In germline, CDR1 is DFQATT, CDR2 SNEGSKA (reference sequence). This CDR3 reads CSAIRDGPYNEQFF. DNA for the CDR3: TGCAGTGCTATCCGGGACGGTCCCTACAATGAGCAGTTCTTC.

This clonotype occurred a few times. J is TRBJ2-5 and V is TRBV7-9, with a tentative D call TRBD1 (7 bases). This CDR3 spans 16 amino acids. V shed 3 bases and J shed 2 bases, with 16 bases lying between them. Germline assignment: CDR1 SEHNR and CDR2 FQNEAQ (reference sequence). The CDR3 region is CASSFSPRGVQETQYF. The CDR3 DNA reads TGTGCCAGCAGCTTTAGCCCCAGGGGGGTGCAAGAGACCCAGTACTTC.

This clonotype has just one count. The V and J genes are TRBV11-2 and TRBJ1-2, with a possible D match to TRBD1 (5 bases). CDR3 size: 14 residues. The ends were cut back, 5 bases at V and 4 bases at J, with 14 bases in the middle. The germline V gene encodes CDR1 SGHAT and CDR2 FQNNGV. CDR3 DNA: TGTGCCAGCAGCCTGTTGACAGCGTTCTATGGCTACACCTTC. It translates to CASSLLTAFYGYTF. The full variable domain, completed using reference TRBV11-2 and TRBJ1-2, is EAGVAQSPRYKIIEKRQSVAFWCNPISGHATLYWYQQILGQGPKLLIQFQNNGVVDDSQLPKDRFSAERLKGVDSTLKIQPAKLEDSAVYLCASSLLTAFYGYTFGSGTRLTVV.

This chain links TRBV6-6 with TRBJ1-1; D may be TRBD1 (5 bases). Germline V gives CDR1 MNHNY, CDR2 SVGAGI (reference sequence). The CDR3 is made up of 14 amino acids. V dropped 2 bases and J dropped 4 bases, with 11 bases sitting between them. CDR3 coding DNA: TGTGCCAGCAGTTACGGGGCGGGGGGCACTGAAGCTTTCTTT. Protein product: CASSYGAGGTEAFF.

This clonotype appeared a few times. The chain couples TRBV5-6 to TRBJ2-5; D is uncertain. Trimming removed 4 bases from V and 0 bases from J, with 10 bases in between. Germline CDR1 and CDR2: SGHDT and YYEEEE. This CDR3 is 14 amino acids long. CDR3 bases: TGTGCCAGCAGCCCGTGGGTGAACCAAGAGACCCAGTACTTC. This sequence encodes CASSPWVNQETQYF.

The CDR3, as DNA: TGTGCCAGCAGCCAAACTATGAACACTGAAGCTTTCTTT. It yields the protein CASSQTMNTEAFF. This chain connects TRBV4-2 to TRBJ1-1; no reliable D call. The germline V and J ends were trimmed by 2 bases and 0 bases, with 4 bases remaining between them. Germline V lookup: CDR1 LGHNA, CDR2 YNFKEQ. This CDR3 has 13 amino acids.

In its sample, this clonotype was seen a few times. The CDR3 spells CASSLEKGPTDTQYF. The CDR3 DNA sequence: TGCGCCAGCAGCTTAGAAAAGGGACCCACAGATACGCAGTATTTT. This chain uses TRBV5-1 with TRBJ2-3, with D perhaps TRBD1 or TRBD2 (5 bases each). The CDR3 has 15 amino acids. V was clipped by 2 bases and J by 2 bases, with 12 bases between them. CDR1 is SGHRS, CDR2 YFSETQ, per germline.

In this sample, this clonotype turned up a few times. V gene TRBV27 combines with J gene TRBJ2-1, with TRBD2 matching over 13 bases. CDR1 MNHEY and CDR2 SMNVEV come from the germline V gene (reference sequence). This CDR3 is 20 amino acids long. With 0 bases clipped from V and 2 bases from J, the junction kept 10 bases outside the gene matches. CDR3 sequence: CASSLSGTSGAPATYNEQFF. The CDR3, as DNA: TGTGCCAGCAGTTTATCAGGGACTAGCGGGGCTCCAGCTACCTACAATGAGCAGTTCTTC.

The V call is TRBV7-7, the J call TRBJ2-1; the D gene could be TRBD1 or TRBD2 (6 bases each). Between the trimmed V and J ends, which lost 5 bases and 5 bases, there was a span of 16 bases. CDR1 SSHAT and CDR2 FNYEAQ come from the germline V gene (reference sequence). The CDR3 contains 15 residues. The CDR3 spells CASSPGFGGDNEQFF. In DNA, the CDR3 is TGTGCCAGCAGCCCCGGATTCGGGGGCGACAATGAGCAGTTCTTC.

V usage is TRBV5-4 and J usage is TRBJ2-7; D is ambiguous. Trimming took off 1 base at V and 3 bases at J, with 11 bases between the two ends. The CDR3 consists of 14 residues. In germline, CDR1 is SGHNT, CDR2 YYREEE (reference sequence). CDR3 in amino acids: CASSLNRAVYEQYF. The DNA of the CDR3 is TGTGCCAGCAGCTTGAATAGGGCTGTCTACGAGCAGTACTTC.

V is TRBV7-9 and J is TRBJ2-3; D remains unclear. Trimming left V 6 bases short and J 6 bases short, with 10 bases between. Germline V CDR1 and CDR2: SEHNR, FQNEAQ (reference sequence). This CDR3 comprises 12 residues. The CDR3 DNA follows: TGTGCCAGCAGGAGTACAAGGGATACGCAGTATTTT. It specifies CASRSTRDTQYF.

This clonotype was seen a handful of times. The chain has TRBV7-9 and TRBJ2-2, with D tentatively TRBD2 (5 bases). The V end lost 10 bases, the J end lost 9 bases, and 15 bases lay between the germline ends. Germline assignment: CDR1 SEHNR and CDR2 FQNEAQ (reference sequence). The CDR3 spans 12 residues. The CDR3 DNA reads TGTGCCACCAAGAGGACTTCGAGGGAGCTGTTTTTT. The encoded protein is CATKRTSRELFF.

This clonotype was detected ten times or more. V and J are TRBV7-9 and TRBJ2-7; D not resolved. Trimming removed 10 bases from V and 3 bases from J, with 13 bases in between. This CDR3 region has 12 residues. Germline CDR1 SEHNR, CDR2 FQNEAQ (reference sequence). CDR3 nucleotide sequence: TGTGCCATTGGCCGTACCGTCTACGAGCAGTACTTC. Protein sequence: CAIGRTVYEQYF.

This clonotype was detected only a few times. CDR3 in DNA: TGTGCCAGCAGCTTGCGGGGGGGGGCTGGGGCCGGGGAGCTGTTTTTT. The encoded protein is CASSLRGGAGAGELFF. The chain couples TRBV6-6 to TRBJ2-2; TRBD2 matches at 9 bases. CDR1 is MNHNY, CDR2 SVGAGI, per germline (reference sequence). This CDR3 spans 16 amino acids. The V gene end was trimmed by 6 bases and the J gene end by 6 bases; junction bases not matched to a gene: 11.

The chain couples TRBV7-2 to TRBJ2-7, with TRBD2 as a possible D gene (5 bases). The CDR3 spans 16 residues. Germline CDR1 and CDR2: SGHTA and FQGNSA. The V end lost 4 bases, the J end lost 2 bases, and 18 bases lay between the germline ends. The CDR3 DNA is TGTGCCAGCAGCTCCTATACTAGTGGCGGCCCCTACGAGCAGTACTTC. Protein sequence: CASSSYTSGGPYEQYF.

The chain combines TRBV2 with TRBJ1-4, with 7 bases identical to TRBD1. Germline V gene sequence: CDR1 SNHLY, CDR2 FYNNEI. The CDR3 sequence is 15 residues long. With 7 bases clipped from V and 7 bases from J, the junction kept 12 bases outside the gene matches. The CDR3 reads CASTQGGQPSEKLFF. CDR3 nucleotides: TGTGCCAGCACCCAAGGGGGACAGCCTAGTGAAAAACTGTTTTTT.

This clonotype was counted between two and nine times. The chain carries TRBV4-1 and TRBJ2-5, with a weak D call TRBD2 (5 bases). Trimming left V 4 bases short and J 4 bases short, with 13 bases between. The CDR3 spans 14 residues. Germline V gives CDR1 MGHRA, CDR2 YSYEKL. Written as DNA, the CDR3 is TGCGCCAGCAGCCCCCTCGCAGGACTAGAGACCCAGTACTTC. Translated: CASSPLAGLETQYF.

This clonotype was detected only a few times. The chain uses TRBV7-2 and TRBJ2-7; TRBD2 matches 9 bases. V gave up 5 bases and J gave up 0 bases; unmatched junction bases: 5. Germline assignment: CDR1 SGHTA and CDR2 FQGNSA. CDR3 length equals 15 residues. CDR3 bases: TGTGCCAGCAGCAGTAGCGGGGGCAGCTCCTACGAGCAGTACTTC. This codes for CASSSSGGSSYEQYF.

This chain connects TRBV7-3 to TRBJ1-1; 7 bases are shared with TRBD1. Looked up from germline, CDR1 is SGHTA and CDR2 is FQGTGA. This CDR3 region has 16 residues. Trimming took 1 base from V and 8 from J; bases not matched to a gene: 13. CDR3 nucleotides: TGTGCCAGCAGCTTAAAAGGCCTCGGGGGACAGTACGAAGCTTTCTTT. Translation gives CASSLKGLGGQYEAFF. Full variable domain (rest looked up from reference TRBV7-3 and TRBJ1-1): GAGVSQTPSNKVTEKGKYVELRCDPISGHTALYWYRQSLGQGPEFLIYFQGTGAADDSGLPNDRFFAVRPEGSVSTLKIQRTERGDSAVYLCASSLKGLGGQYEAFFGQGTRLTVV.

The chain combines TRBV2 with TRBJ1-2; D is undetermined. The germline V and J ends were trimmed by 5 bases and 4 bases, with 20 bases remaining between them. The CDR3 has 16 residues. CDR1 is SNHLY and CDR2 is FYNNEI in the germline V gene. Written as DNA, the CDR3 is TGTGCCAGCAGTCGGACCCTCGGCCGGAGGAGCTATGGCTACACCTTC. Translation: CASSRTLGRRSYGYTF.

This clonotype came up many times. The rearrangement joins TRBV12-3 or TRBV12-4 to TRBJ2-2; no clear D. This CDR3 is 12 amino acids long. V lost 4 bases, J lost 7 bases, and 7 bases lay in between. The CDR3 loop reads CASSSVHGELFF. The CDR3 region has the DNA TGTGCCAGCAGTTCCGTTCACGGGGAGCTGTTTTTT.

The chain combines TRBV6-2 or TRBV6-3 with TRBJ2-1; TRBD1 might be the D (6 bases). The CDR3 loop spans 14 amino acids. The ends were cut back, 2 bases at V and 8 bases at J, with 13 bases in the middle. Germline V gene sequence: CDR1 MNHEY, CDR2 SVGEGT. CDR3 amino acids: CASSYTPQGDEQFF. The CDR3 nucleotides are TGTGCCAGCAGTTACACCCCACAGGGAGATGAGCAGTTCTTC.